This TCR beta chain was documented in a study of regulatory and conventional T cells in RAG deficiency. Blood CD4+ CD25-high CD127-low regulatory T cells supplied the genomic DNA template. With 1 base removed from V and 0 bases from J, the gap between germline ends came to 14 bases. The CDR3 loop spans 17 amino acids. Germline V gene sequence: CDR1 LNHDA, CDR2 SQIVND (reference sequence). Produced via immunoSEQ multiplex PCR; TCRdb's table is partial and in-frame only. The sample carries about 30,000 clones, just over 90% recorded once. Study-level points and caveats: RAG-deficient patients showed markedly lower Shannon entropy and higher Simpson indices than control T-cell subsets. Omenn patients showed >90% Treg-Tconv overlap and shorter CDR3 lengths. Other subsets showed about 10-fold reductions, but Treg unique TCR beta sequences fell approximately 100-fold in these patients. In Omenn syndrome, sorted "Tregs" may be peripherally activated cells.

This clone occurred once. Its antigen is not known. This sample also appeared in a second study, on regulatory T cells. That source reports: Primers: 52 TRBV forward and 13 TRBJ reverse.

V usage is TRBV19 and J usage is TRBJ2-3; D gene ambiguous. This sequence originates from a human donor in good health. Sequencing was done on a sample of Tregs sorted from blood. CDR3 region: CASSIAHWPASTDTQYF. The CDR3 coding sequence is TGTGCCAGTAGTATAGCACACTGGCCTGCTAGCACAGATACGCAGTATTTT. The whole variable domain, filled in from reference TRBV19 and TRBJ2-3, reads DGGITQSPKYLFRKEGQNVTLSCEQNLNHDAMYWYRQDPGQGLRLIYYSQIVNDFQKGDIAEGYSVSREKKESFPLTVTSAQKNPTAFYLCASSIAHWPASTDTQYFGPGTRLTVL.